A selection of T cell receptor beta chains follows, all from one sample in a study of T-cell reconstitution after alpha-beta-depleted transplantation in children. TCRdb re-analysed the PCR reads in MiXCR, keeping a single row per CDR3 protein. The table has about 610,000 distinct CDR3 sequences, 10% seen once. This material consisted of PBMCs from the stem cell graft donor, taken from the stem cell graft. Source of these receptors: a human donor who donated a stem cell graft to a child with acute myeloid leukemia. Both conserved end residues are part of each CDR3. A D gene is named only where the DNA matches it firmly.

j_gene | v_gene | d_gene | CDR3aa
TRBJ2-2 | TRBV4-3 | . | CASSQDLLNTGELFF
TRBJ1-5 | TRBV28 | . | CASSLGGGYQPQHF
TRBJ2-2 | TRBV7-6 | . | CASSFSGVGNTGELFF
TRBJ2-7 | TRBV7-9 | . | CASSHLMGGSYEQYF
TRBJ2-4 | TRBV6-2/TRBV6-3 | TRBD2 | CASRWGGIAKNIQYF
TRBJ1-1 | TRBV7-2 | . | CASSWSSFIMNTEAFF
TRBJ2-1 | TRBV7-6 | . | CASSRRSGGYNEQFF
TRBJ2-7 | TRBV5-1 | . | CASSLPQELRGEQYF
TRBJ2-1 | TRBV29-1 | . | CSVEDLQRGEQFF
TRBJ2-1 | TRBV4-3 | . | CASSQDQTSLSSYNEQFF